Given below is one TCR beta chain in context. What it binds is unknown. At one of its ends the junction is not consistent with the germline gene, which may arise from a read error. This sample was included in a study of T cell repertoires in cytomegalovirus infection. Study information: Through public TCR beta signatures, both CMV infection and matching HLA type were indicated.

CDR1 KGHSH and CDR2 LQKENI come from the germline V gene. The CDR3 contains 14 residues. TCRdb analysed the reads with MiXCR anew, one entry per CDR3 protein. Of around 450,000 distinct CDR3 sequences listed, approximately 32% are singletons. Study observations and caveats: CMV carriers with the relevant HLA were identified by cumulative public TCR beta family frequency. Dominating the ex vivo response were TCR beta clonotypes that were CMV-specific and HLA-C-restricted.

The rearrangement links TRBV18 to TRBJ2-7, with a weak D call TRBD1 (5 bases). The sequencing input was PBMCs. The clonotype originates from a human donor in good health (CMV status not recorded). Some clones in this sample may be carry-over from other donors' samples. CDR3 nucleotide sequence: TGCGCCAGCTCACCCCGACAGACGTACTACGAGCAGTACTTC. This translates into CASSPRQTYYEQYF.